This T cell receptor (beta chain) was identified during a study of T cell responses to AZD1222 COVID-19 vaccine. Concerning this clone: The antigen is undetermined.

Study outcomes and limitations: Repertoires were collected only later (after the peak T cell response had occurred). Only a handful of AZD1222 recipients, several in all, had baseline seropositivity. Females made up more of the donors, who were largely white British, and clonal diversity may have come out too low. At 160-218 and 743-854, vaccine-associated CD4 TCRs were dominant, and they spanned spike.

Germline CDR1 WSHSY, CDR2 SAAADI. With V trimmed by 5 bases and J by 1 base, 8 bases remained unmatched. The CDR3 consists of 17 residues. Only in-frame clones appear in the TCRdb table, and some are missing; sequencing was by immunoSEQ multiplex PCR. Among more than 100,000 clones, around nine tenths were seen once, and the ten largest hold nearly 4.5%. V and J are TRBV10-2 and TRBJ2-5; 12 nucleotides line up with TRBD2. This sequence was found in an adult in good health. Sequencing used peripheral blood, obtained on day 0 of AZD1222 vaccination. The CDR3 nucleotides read TGCGCCAGCAGTCGACTAGCGGGAGTTTCCGCCCAAGAGACCCAGTACTTC. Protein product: CASSRLAGVSAQETQYF.